The 29 T cell receptor beta chains in this list originate from one sample, sequenced in a study of cytomegalovirus exposure and HLA in healthy donors. The PCR had 60 Vbeta and 13 Jbeta primers. Clones were read by immunoSEQ multiplex PCR, and TCRdb kept only the in-frame ones, dropping some. The data contain just over 200,000 clones, 79% of them seen just once; the ten biggest clones take up 1.7%. Sample: PBMCs. Receptors were obtained from a man in his forties or fifties in good health and CMV-seronegative.

The rearrangement links TRBV5-4 to TRBJ1-3; no clear D gene. The CDR3 totals 13 residues. Germline loops: CDR1 SGHNT, CDR2 YYREEE (reference sequence). V was trimmed by 3 bases and J by 0 bases, leaving 4 bases between them. The CDR3 is CASSSDSGNTIYF. CDR3 nucleotides: TGTGCCAGCAGCTCAGACTCTGGAAACACCATATATTTT.

The V call is TRBV28, the J call TRBJ2-7, with 11 bases fitting TRBD1. CDR3 length: 14 amino acids. Germline loops: CDR1 MDHEN, CDR2 SYDVKM. J gave up 4 bases and V 6 bases, and 5 bases lay outside the gene matches. CDR3 coding DNA: TGTGCCAGCAGGGGACAGGGGGAAGGTTACGAGCAGTACTTC. Protein product: CASRGQGEGYEQYF.

The chain carries TRBV5-1 and TRBJ2-3; 8 bases match TRBD2. Unmatched junction bases numbered 4, after V lost 0 bases and J lost 1 base. This CDR3 is 16 amino acids long. The germline gives CDR1 SGHRS, CDR2 YFSETQ. CDR3 loop: CASSLEVGRGTDTQYF. DNA for the CDR3: TGCGCCAGCAGCTTGGAAGTCGGGAGGGGCACAGATACGCAGTATTTT.

This clone was detected once. The chain couples TRBV9 to TRBJ2-2; 7 bases fit TRBD2. Unmatched junction bases numbered 8, after V lost 3 bases and J lost 0 bases. The CDR3 has 17 amino acids. Germline-derived CDR1 and CDR2 are SGDLS and YYNGEE. The CDR3: CASSDERDLANTGELFF. The DNA for the CDR3 is TGTGCCAGCAGCGACGAGCGGGACTTAGCGAACACCGGGGAGCTGTTTTTT.

V is TRBV2 and J is TRBJ2-2; D possibly corresponds to TRBD1 (5 bases). Germline V gene sequence: CDR1 SNHLY, CDR2 FYNNEI. Between the trimmed V and J ends, which lost 8 bases and 4 bases, there was a span of 17 bases. This CDR3 spans 15 amino acids. The CDR3 spells CASSETGYSTGELFF. The CDR3 nucleotides read TGTGCCAGCTCAGAAACAGGTTATTCCACCGGGGAGCTGTTTTTT.

This chain joins TRBV6-1 and TRBJ1-1, with D unclear. Germline CDR1 is MNHNS and CDR2 is SASEGT. The CDR3 covers 14 residues. Trimming left V 5 bases short and J 2 bases short, with 12 bases between. CDR3 in amino acids: CASSRLSYNTEAFF. CDR3 nucleotides: TGTGCCAGCAGTCGACTCTCTTATAACACTGAAGCTTTCTTT.

This chain links TRBV18 with TRBJ1-1, with D possibly TRBD1 on 6 matching bases. V dropped 2 bases and J dropped 2 bases, with 18 bases sitting between them. The CDR3 loop spans 17 amino acids. Germline V lookup: CDR1 KGHSH, CDR2 LQKENI. This CDR3 is CASSPNVGTGTNTEAFF. CDR3 sequence (DNA): TGTGCCAGCTCACCAAATGTTGGGACCGGGACAAACACTGAAGCTTTCTTT.

The CDR3 reads CASSPGQDYGYTF. CDR3 sequence (DNA): TGTGCCAGCAGTCCGGGACAGGACTATGGCTACACCTTC. This rearrangement joins TRBV27 to TRBJ1-2, with 8 bases fitting TRBD1. The V gene's germline CDR1 is MNHEY and CDR2 SMNVEV (reference sequence). Losses at the gene ends were 5 bases for V and 3 bases for J; bases not matched to a gene: 2. The CDR3 totals 13 residues.

This clone was detected only once. The chain has TRBV10-3 and TRBJ1-3; D unclear. CDR3 length: 16 amino acids. CDR1 ENHRY and CDR2 SYGVKD come from the germline V gene. V shed 0 bases and J shed 0 bases, with 9 bases lying between them. The CDR3 region has the DNA TGTGCCATCAGTGAGTCGAGCTCCCTCTCTGGAAACACCATATATTTT. Protein sequence: CAISESSSLSGNTIYF.

The J gene is TRBJ1-2, the V gene TRBV25-1; no clear D. The CDR3 is 15 residues long. Per germline, CDR1 MGHDK and CDR2 SYGVNS. V was cut by 1 base and J by 4 bases, with 13 bases left in between. The CDR3: CASSEFELPVYGYTF. In DNA form, the CDR3 reads TGTGCCAGCAGTGAATTTGAGCTCCCCGTCTATGGCTACACCTTC.

This rearrangement joins TRBV18 to TRBJ1-4, with 9 bases matching TRBD1. CDR1 is KGHSH, CDR2 LQKENI, per germline. The trim removed 2 bases at V and 1 base at J, leaving 5 bases unmatched. The CDR3 covers 17 residues. The CDR3 nucleotides read TGTGCCAGCTCACCAAACAGGGGGCAGTTAACTAATGAAAAACTGTTTTTT. Translating gives CASSPNRGQLTNEKLFF.

This clone appeared a few times. The chain recombines TRBV5-6 with TRBJ2-3; D ambiguous. This CDR3 has 15 amino acids. V was clipped by 0 bases and J by 1 base, with 9 bases between them. Germline lookup yields CDR1 SGHDT and CDR2 YYEEEE. The CDR3 bases are TGTGCCAGCAGCTTGGATAGTAAAGGCACAGATACGCAGTATTTT. The encoded protein is CASSLDSKGTDTQYF.

V and J are TRBV19 and TRBJ1-5; TRBD1 aligns across 7 bases. The CDR3 has 15 amino acids. V dropped 4 bases and J dropped 5; count of bases not matched to a gene: 8. Germline V lookup: CDR1 LNHDA, CDR2 SQIVND (reference sequence). The CDR3: CASSTTRQGDQPQHF. DNA for the CDR3: TGTGCCAGTAGTACAACCCGGCAGGGGGATCAGCCCCAGCATTTT. The full variable domain, in which reference TRBV19 and TRBJ1-5 provide the parts outside the CDR3, is DGGITQSPKYLFRKEGQNVTLSCEQNLNHDAMYWYRQDPGQGLRLIYYSQIVNDFQKGDIAEGYSVSREKKESFPLTVTSAQKNPTAFYLCASSTTRQGDQPQHFGDGTRLSIL.

The chain employs TRBV9 and TRBJ2-5, with TRBD2 matching over 7 bases. With V trimmed by 0 bases and J by 5 bases, 22 bases remained unmatched. This CDR3 contains 20 residues. CDR1 and CDR2 (germline): SGDLS, YYNGEE. CDR3 protein: CASSVATGGREYSTKETQYF. The CDR3 region has the DNA TGTGCCAGCAGCGTAGCTACGGGCGGGAGAGAGTATTCAACGAAGGAGACCCAGTACTTC. The whole variable domain, remainder taken from reference TRBV9 and TRBJ2-5, is DSGVTQTPKHLITATGQRVTLRCSPRSGDLSVYWYQQSLDQGLQFLIQYYNGEERAKGNILERFSAQQFPDLHSELNLSSLELGDSALYFCASSVATGGREYSTKETQYFGPGTRLLVL.

This sequence joins TRBV6-4 and TRBJ2-1; 9 nucleotides agree with TRBD2. This CDR3 is 15 amino acids long. V gave up 5 bases and J gave up 8 bases; unmatched junction bases: 10. Per the germline V gene, CDR1 is MRHNA and CDR2 is SNTAGT. The CDR3 here is CASSQSGTSRDEQFF. CDR3 bases: TGTGCCAGCAGTCAATCCGGGACTAGCAGGGATGAGCAGTTCTTC.

The CDR3 region is CAISERLAGGYEQYF. In nucleotides, the CDR3 is TGTGCCATCAGTGAGCGACTAGCGGGAGGTTACGAGCAGTACTTC. This chain uses TRBV10-3 with TRBJ2-5; 13 bases match TRBD2. The closer fit of TRBJ2-7 to the DNA end suggests the J call may be wrong. The CDR3 has 15 amino acids. The germline V gene has CDR1 ENHRY and CDR2 SYGVKD.

V and J are TRBV28 and TRBJ2-7; D call uncertain. Germline values: CDR1 MDHEN, CDR2 SYDVKM. Trimming took off 2 bases at V and 3 bases at J, with 5 bases between the two ends. The length of the CDR3 is 12 residues. The CDR3 DNA is TGTGCCAGCAGTTTACAGGTCTACGAGCAGTACTTC. Its protein product is CASSLQVYEQYF.

CDR3 bases: TGCGCCAGCAGCCCTGGGTTGGCTCAGGAGGCCTACGAGCAGTACTTC. It is translated as CASSPGLAQEAYEQYF. J is TRBJ2-7 and V is TRBV5-1; D might be TRBD2 (5 bases). CDR1 and CDR2 (germline): SGHRS, YFSETQ. The length of the CDR3 is 16 residues. V was trimmed by 4 bases and J by 2 bases, leaving 19 bases between them.

The chain carries TRBV5-1 and TRBJ2-5, with TRBD1 matching 7 bases. The J call may be incorrect, as the DNA end agrees better with TRBJ2-7. CDR3 length: 14 residues. From germline, CDR1 is SGHRS and CDR2 YFSETQ. CDR3 amino acids: CASGTGTVNYEQYF. The DNA for the CDR3 is TGCGCCAGTGGGACCGGGACAGTAAACTACGAGCAGTACTTC.

This clone occurred once. This chain joins TRBV6-5 and TRBJ2-1; 13 bases are shared with TRBD2. CDR1 and CDR2 from the germline V gene are MNHEY and SVGAGI. The CDR3 has 15 residues. The J segment lost 7 bases and the V segment lost 6 bases, leaving 6 bases of the junction unmatched. The CDR3 sequence is CASSRLAGGPNEQFF. The CDR3 nucleotides are TGTGCCAGCAGCCGACTAGCGGGAGGACCAAATGAGCAGTTCTTC.

V and J are TRBV27 and TRBJ1-2; D not certain. Germline lookup yields CDR1 MNHEY and CDR2 SMNVEV (reference sequence). Trimming left V 5 bases short and J 3 bases short, with 16 bases between. This CDR3 spans 15 amino acids. The DNA for the CDR3 is TGTGCCAGCAGTCCAGCGGCCCTCCTCCACTATGGCTACACCTTC. Translation gives CASSPAALLHYGYTF.

The chain combines TRBV6-5 with TRBJ1-1; 9 bases are a match to TRBD1. The V gene's germline CDR1 is MNHEY and CDR2 SVGAGI. CDR3 size: 15 residues. V lost 5 bases, J lost 4 bases, and 8 bases stayed unmatched. Here the CDR3 reads CASSGGDREGTEAFF. Here the CDR3 DNA reads TGTGCCAGCAGTGGGGGGGACAGGGAGGGCACTGAAGCTTTCTTT.

V gene TRBV5-6 combines with J gene TRBJ2-7; possible D gene TRBD1, 6 bases. In germline, CDR1 is SGHDT, CDR2 YYEEEE. The CDR3 sequence is 15 residues long. Trimming left V 4 bases short and J 4 bases short, with 18 bases between. The CDR3 loop is CASSGQGYGSYEQYF. The CDR3 DNA reads TGTGCCAGCAGCGGCCAGGGGTACGGGTCGTACGAGCAGTACTTC.

Comment on this clone: Other DNA sequences of this sample code for an identical CDR3. The chain combines TRBV5-1 with TRBJ2-1; 12 bases fit TRBD2. The junction had 9 bases not matched to a gene; V was cut back by 5 bases and J by 3 bases. There are 17 residues in the CDR3. CDR1 and CDR2 from the germline V gene are SGHRS and YFSETQ. CDR3 bases: TGCGCCAGCAGTTTGAGACTAGCGGGAGCTTACTACAATGAGCAGTTCTTC. Amino acid sequence: CASSLRLAGAYYNEQFF.

The chain recombines TRBV5-1 with TRBJ2-5; 8 bases are shared with TRBD2. The J call could be wrong; TRBJ2-7 is a better fit for the DNA end. Germline V CDR1 and CDR2: SGHRS, YFSETQ. CDR3 length: 15 residues. In nucleotides, the CDR3 is TGCGCCAGCAGCTGGGGAGCGGGAGACGGTTACGAGCAGTACTTC. It yields the protein CASSWGAGDGYEQYF.

The chain couples TRBV7-9 to TRBJ2-5; perhaps TRBD1 as D (5 bases). V gave up 1 base and J gave up 7 bases, with 13 bases separating them. This CDR3 spans 14 amino acids. Germline values: CDR1 SEHNR, CDR2 FQNEAQ (reference sequence). CDR3 amino acids: CASSLEGAIVTQYF. The CDR3 DNA is TGTGCCAGCAGCTTAGAAGGGGCTATTGTGACCCAGTACTTC.

This clone was counted once. The same CDR3 also results from other DNA sequences found in this sample. The chain joins TRBV2 to TRBJ2-2; TRBD2 aligns across 9 bases. CDR1 and CDR2 (germline): SNHLY, FYNNEI. Trimming took 6 bases from V and 1 from J; bases not matched to a gene: 0. There are 14 residues in the CDR3. This CDR3 reads CASRLAGNTGELFF. DNA of the CDR3: TGTGCCAGCAGACTAGCGGGGAACACCGGGGAGCTGTTTTTT.

The chain joins TRBV11-2 to TRBJ1-1; 8 nucleotides line up with TRBD1. Germline V gene sequence: CDR1 SGHAT, CDR2 FQNNGV. This CDR3 spans 14 amino acids. V trimming: 4 bases; J trimming: 4 bases; junction bases outside the gene matches: 5. The CDR3 sequence: CASSSRTGLTEAFF. The CDR3 bases are TGTGCCAGCAGCTCCCGGACAGGGCTCACTGAAGCTTTCTTT. Full variable domain (rest looked up from reference TRBV11-2 and TRBJ1-1): EAGVAQSPRYKIIEKRQSVAFWCNPISGHATLYWYQQILGQGPKLLIQFQNNGVVDDSQLPKDRFSAERLKGVDSTLKIQPAKLEDSAVYLCASSSRTGLTEAFFGQGTRLTVV.

This clone has a handful of counts. The chain is built from TRBV28 and TRBJ1-2; 8 bases map to TRBD1. The V and J ends lost 5 bases and 8 bases, in that order; junction bases with no gene match: 7. The CDR3 covers 13 residues. Germline V gene sequence: CDR1 MDHEN, CDR2 SYDVKM. CDR3 nucleotide sequence: TGTGCCAGCAGTCTCGACAGGGGACGCGGCTACACCTTC. The encoded protein is CASSLDRGRGYTF.